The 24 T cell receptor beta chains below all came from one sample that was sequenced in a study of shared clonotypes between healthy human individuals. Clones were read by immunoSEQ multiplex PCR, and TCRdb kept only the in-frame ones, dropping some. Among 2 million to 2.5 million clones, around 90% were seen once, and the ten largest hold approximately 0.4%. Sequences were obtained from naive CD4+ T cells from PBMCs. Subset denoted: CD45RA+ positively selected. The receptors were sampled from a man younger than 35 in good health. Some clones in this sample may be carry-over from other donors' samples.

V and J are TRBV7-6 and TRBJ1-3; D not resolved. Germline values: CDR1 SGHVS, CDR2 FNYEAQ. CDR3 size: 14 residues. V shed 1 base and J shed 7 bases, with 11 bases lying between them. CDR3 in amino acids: CASSLVSGRNTIYF. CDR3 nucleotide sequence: TGTGCCAGCAGCTTAGTCTCAGGCCGGAACACCATATATTTT.

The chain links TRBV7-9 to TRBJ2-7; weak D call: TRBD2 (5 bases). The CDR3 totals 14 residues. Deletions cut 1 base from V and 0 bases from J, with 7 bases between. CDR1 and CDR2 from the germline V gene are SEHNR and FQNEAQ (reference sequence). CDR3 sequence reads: CASSLERGSYEQYF. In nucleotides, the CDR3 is TGTGCCAGCAGCTTAGAACGGGGCTCCTACGAGCAGTACTTC.

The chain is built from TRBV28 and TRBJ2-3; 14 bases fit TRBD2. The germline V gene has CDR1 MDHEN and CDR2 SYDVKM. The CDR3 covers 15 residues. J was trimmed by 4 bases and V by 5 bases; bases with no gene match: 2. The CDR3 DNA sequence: TGTGCCAGCAGTCCGGGACTAGCGGGAGCAGATACGCAGTATTTT. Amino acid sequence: CASSPGLAGADTQYF.

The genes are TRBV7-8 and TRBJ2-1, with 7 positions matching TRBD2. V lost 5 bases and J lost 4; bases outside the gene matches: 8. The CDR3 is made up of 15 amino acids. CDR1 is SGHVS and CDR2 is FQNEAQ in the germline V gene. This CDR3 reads CASSLGLQSYNEQFF. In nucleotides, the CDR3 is TGTGCCAGCAGCCTGGGACTACAGAGTTACAATGAGCAGTTCTTC.

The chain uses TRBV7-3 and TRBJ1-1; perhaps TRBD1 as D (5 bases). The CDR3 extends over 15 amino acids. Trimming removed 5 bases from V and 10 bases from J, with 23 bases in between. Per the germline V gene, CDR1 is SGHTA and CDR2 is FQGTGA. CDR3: CASSPQNQRTGGAFF. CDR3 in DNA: TGTGCCAGCAGCCCCCAGAATCAGAGGACCGGGGGAGCTTTCTTT.

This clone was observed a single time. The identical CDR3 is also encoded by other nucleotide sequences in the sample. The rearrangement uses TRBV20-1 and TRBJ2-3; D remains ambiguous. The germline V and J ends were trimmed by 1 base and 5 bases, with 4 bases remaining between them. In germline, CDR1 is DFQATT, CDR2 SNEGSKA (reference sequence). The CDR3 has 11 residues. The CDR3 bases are TGCAGTGCTAGAGGCAGAGATACGCAGTATTTT. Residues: CSARGRDTQYF.

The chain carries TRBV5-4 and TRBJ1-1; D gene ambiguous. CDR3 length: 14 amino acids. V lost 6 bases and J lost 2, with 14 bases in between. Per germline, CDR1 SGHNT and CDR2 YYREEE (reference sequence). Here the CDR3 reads CASNSRNLNTEAFF. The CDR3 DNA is TGTGCCAGCAACTCTCGGAACCTCAACACTGAAGCTTTCTTT.

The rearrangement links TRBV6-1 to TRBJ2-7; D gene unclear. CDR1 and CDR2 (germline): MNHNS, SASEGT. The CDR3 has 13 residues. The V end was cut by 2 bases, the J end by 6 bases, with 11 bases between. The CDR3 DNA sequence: TGTGCCAGCAGTGAACGAGCAGCCCCCGAGCAGTACTTC. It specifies CASSERAAPEQYF.

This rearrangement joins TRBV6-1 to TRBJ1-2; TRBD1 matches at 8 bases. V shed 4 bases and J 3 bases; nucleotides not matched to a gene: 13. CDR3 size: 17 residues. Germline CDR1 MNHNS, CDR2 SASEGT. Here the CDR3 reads CASSGRAGQGQHYGYTF. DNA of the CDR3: TGTGCCAGCAGTGGCAGGGCAGGACAGGGTCAGCACTATGGCTACACCTTC.

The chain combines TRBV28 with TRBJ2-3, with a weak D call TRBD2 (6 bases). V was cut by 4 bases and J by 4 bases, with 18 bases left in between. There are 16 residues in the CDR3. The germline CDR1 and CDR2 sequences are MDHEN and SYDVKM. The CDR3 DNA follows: TGTGCCAGCAGTTCCGCCGCGGGGCATATAGCAGATACGCAGTATTTT. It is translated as CASSSAAGHIADTQYF.

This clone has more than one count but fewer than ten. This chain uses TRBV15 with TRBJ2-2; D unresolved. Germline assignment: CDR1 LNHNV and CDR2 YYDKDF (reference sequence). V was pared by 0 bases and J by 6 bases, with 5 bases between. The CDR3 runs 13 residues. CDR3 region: CATSRDSPGELFF. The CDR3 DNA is TGTGCCACCAGCAGAGATAGCCCCGGGGAGCTGTTTTTT.

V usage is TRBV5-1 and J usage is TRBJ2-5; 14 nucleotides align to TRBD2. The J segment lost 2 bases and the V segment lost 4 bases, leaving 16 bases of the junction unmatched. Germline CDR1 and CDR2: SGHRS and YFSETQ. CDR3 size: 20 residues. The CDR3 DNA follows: TGCGCCAGCAGCCTTGAAGGACTAGCGGGAGGAGGGGTTAGGCAAGAGACCCAGTACTTC. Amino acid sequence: CASSLEGLAGGGVRQETQYF.

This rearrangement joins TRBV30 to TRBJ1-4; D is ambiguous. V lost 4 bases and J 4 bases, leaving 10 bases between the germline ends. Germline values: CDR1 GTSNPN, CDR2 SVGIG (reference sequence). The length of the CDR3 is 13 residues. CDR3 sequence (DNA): TGTGCCTGGACCGTTCAGTTTAATGAAAAACTGTTTTTT. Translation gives CAWTVQFNEKLFF.

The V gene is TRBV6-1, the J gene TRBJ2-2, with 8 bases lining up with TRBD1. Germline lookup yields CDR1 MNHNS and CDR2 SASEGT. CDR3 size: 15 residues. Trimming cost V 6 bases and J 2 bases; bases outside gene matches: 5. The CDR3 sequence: CASREGTGNTGELFF. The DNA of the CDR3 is TGTGCCAGCAGGGAGGGGACAGGAAACACCGGGGAGCTGTTTTTT.

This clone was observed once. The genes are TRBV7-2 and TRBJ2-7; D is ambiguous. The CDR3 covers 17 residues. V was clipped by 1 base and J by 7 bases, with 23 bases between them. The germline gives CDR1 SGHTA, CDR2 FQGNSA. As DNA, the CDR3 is TGTGCCAGCAGCTTAGTTATGGTTAGCTCACGGGTTTATGAGCAGTACTTC. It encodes CASSLVMVSSRVYEQYF.

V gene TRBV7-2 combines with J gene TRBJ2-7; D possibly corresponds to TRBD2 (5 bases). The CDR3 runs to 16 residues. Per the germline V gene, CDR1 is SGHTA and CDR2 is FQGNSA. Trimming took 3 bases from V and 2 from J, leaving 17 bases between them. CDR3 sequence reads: CASSFTSSGLTYEQYF. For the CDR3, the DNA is TGTGCCAGCAGCTTTACTAGTTCCGGTTTAACCTACGAGCAGTACTTC.

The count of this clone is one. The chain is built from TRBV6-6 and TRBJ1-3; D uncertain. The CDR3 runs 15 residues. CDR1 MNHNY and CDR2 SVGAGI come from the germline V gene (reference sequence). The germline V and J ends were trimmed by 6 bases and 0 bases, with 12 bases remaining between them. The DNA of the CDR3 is TGTGCCAGCAGCCAGCCCTATGGCTCTGGAAACACCATATATTTT. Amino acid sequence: CASSQPYGSGNTIYF.

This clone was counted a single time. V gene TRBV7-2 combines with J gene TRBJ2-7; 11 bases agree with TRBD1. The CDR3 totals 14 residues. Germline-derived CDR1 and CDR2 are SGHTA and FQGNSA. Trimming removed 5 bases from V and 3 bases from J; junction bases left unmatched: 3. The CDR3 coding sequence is TGTGCCAGCAGCAAGGACAGGGGGCACTACGAGCAGTACTTC. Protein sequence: CASSKDRGHYEQYF. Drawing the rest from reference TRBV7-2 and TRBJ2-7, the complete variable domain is GAGVSQSPSNKVTEKGKDVELRCDPISGHTALYWYRQSLGQGLEFLIYFQGNSAPDKSGLPSDRFSAERTGGSVSTLTIQRTQQEDSAVYLCASSKDRGHYEQYFGPGTRLTVT.

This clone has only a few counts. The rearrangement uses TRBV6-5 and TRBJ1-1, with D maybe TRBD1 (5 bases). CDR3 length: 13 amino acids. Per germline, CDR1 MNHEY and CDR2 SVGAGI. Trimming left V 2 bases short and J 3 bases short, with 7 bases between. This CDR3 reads CASSYRGHTEAFF. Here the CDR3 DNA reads TGTGCCAGCAGTTACAGGGGTCACACTGAAGCTTTCTTT.

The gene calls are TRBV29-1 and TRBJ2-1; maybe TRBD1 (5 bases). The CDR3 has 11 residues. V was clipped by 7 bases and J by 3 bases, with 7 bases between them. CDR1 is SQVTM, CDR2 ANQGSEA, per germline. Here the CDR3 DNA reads TGCAGCGCGGACAACTACAATGAGCAGTTCTTC. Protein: CSADNYNEQFF.

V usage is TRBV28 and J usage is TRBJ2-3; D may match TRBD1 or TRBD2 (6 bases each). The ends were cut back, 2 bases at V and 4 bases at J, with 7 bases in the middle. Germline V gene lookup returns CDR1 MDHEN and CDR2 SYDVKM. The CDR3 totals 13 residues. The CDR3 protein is CASSLRGPDTQYF. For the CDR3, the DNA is TGTGCCAGCAGTTTACGGGGGCCAGATACGCAGTATTTT.

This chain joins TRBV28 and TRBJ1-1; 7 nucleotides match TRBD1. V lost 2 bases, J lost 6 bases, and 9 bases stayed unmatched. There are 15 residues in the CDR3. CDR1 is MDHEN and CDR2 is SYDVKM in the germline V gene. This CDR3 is CASSLGQVRGSEAFF. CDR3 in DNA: TGTGCCAGCAGTTTAGGACAGGTCCGGGGGTCTGAAGCTTTCTTT.

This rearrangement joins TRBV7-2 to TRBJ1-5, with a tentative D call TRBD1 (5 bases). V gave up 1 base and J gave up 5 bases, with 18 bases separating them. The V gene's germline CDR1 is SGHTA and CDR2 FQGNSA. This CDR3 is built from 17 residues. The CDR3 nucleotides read TGTGCCAGCAGCTTAGTTGGGACGGAAGGAGGGTATCAGCCCCAGCATTTT. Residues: CASSLVGTEGGYQPQHF.

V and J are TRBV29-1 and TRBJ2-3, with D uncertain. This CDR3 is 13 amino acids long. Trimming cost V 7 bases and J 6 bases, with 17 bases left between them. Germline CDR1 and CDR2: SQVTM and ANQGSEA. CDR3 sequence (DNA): TGCAGCGCCTCGACGCCCCACTCCGATACGCAGTATTTT. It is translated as CSASTPHSDTQYF.